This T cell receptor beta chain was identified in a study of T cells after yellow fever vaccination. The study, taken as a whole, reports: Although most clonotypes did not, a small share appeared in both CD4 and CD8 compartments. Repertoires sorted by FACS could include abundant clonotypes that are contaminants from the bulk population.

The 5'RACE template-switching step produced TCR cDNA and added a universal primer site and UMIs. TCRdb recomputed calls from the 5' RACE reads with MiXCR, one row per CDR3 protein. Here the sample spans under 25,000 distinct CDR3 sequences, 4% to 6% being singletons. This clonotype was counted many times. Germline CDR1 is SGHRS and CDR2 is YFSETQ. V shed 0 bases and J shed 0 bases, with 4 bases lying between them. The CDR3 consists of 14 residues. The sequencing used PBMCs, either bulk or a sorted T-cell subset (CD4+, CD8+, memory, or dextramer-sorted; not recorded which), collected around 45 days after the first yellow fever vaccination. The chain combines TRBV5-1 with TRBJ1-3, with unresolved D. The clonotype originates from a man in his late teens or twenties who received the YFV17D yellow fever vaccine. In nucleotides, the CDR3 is TGCGCCAGCAGCTTGGACGGCTCTGGAAACACCATATATTTT. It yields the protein CASSLDGSGNTIYF.